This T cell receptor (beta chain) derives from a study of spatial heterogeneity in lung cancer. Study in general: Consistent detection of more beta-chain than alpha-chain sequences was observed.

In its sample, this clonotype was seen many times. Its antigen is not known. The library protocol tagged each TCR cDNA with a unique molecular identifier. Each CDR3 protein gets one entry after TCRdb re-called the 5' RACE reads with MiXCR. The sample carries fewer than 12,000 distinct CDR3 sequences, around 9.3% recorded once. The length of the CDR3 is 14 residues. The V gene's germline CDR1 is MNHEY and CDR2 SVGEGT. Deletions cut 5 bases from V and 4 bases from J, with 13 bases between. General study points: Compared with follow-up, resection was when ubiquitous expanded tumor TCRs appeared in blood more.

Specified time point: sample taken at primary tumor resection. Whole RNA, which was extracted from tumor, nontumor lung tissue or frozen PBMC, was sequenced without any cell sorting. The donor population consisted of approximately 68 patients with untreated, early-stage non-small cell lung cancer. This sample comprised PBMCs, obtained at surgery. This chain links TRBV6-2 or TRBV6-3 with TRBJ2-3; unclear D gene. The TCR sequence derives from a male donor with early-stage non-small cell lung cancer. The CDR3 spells CASSLGYRADTQYF. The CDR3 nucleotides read TGTGCCAGCAGTCTCGGCTACCGGGCAGATACGCAGTATTTT.